Listed below are T cell receptor beta chains from one sample, sequenced in a study of identical twins. TCRdb reanalysed the 5' RACE reads using MiXCR and keeps one entry per CDR3 protein. The data hold around 340,000 distinct CDR3 sequences, with around 9% observed a single time. The specimen sequenced was naive T cells sorted from blood. These receptors all come from a woman in her forties or fifties in good health. Each CDR3 is given with its conserved first and last residue. Fields, in order: D gene, V gene, clone size, J gene, CDR3 protein, CDR3 DNA. The D gene is left open where the match is weak. Clone size is given for some rows only: seen once, a few or many times, or a class if the clone is expanded.

NA	TRBV11-2	few	TRBJ1-1	CASSLVLDSLEPGNTEAFF	TGTGCCAGCAGCTTAGTTCTTGACAGTCTTGAACCGGGCAACACTGAAGCTTTCTTT
NA	TRBV12-3/TRBV12-4	NA	TRBJ1-2	CASIWGGGRSGYTF	TGTGCCAGCATCTGGGGGGGCGGACGATCCGGCTACACCTTC
TRBD1	TRBV2	NA	TRBJ2-5	CASSGLGTDQETQYF	TGTGCCAGCAGTGGGCTGGGGACAGATCAAGAGACCCAGTACTTC
NA	TRBV6-5	many	TRBJ2-3	CASSYRGVDTQYF	TGTGCCAGCAGTTACAGAGGGGTCGATACGCAGTATTTT
TRBD1	TRBV7-6	few	TRBJ1-4	CASRGAAGGFEKLFF	TGTGCCAGCCGAGGGGCTGCAGGGGGCTTTGAAAAACTGTTTTTT
NA	TRBV2	few	TRBJ2-3	CASLVEGTDTQYF	TGTGCCAGCTTGGTGGAGGGCACAGATACGCAGTATTTT
NA	TRBV5-5	many	TRBJ2-1	CASSLVGGTGHNEQFF	TGTGCCAGCAGCCTAGTCGGCGGGACGGGCCACAATGAGCAGTTCTTC
TRBD2	TRBV5-1	many	TRBJ2-1	CASSLIASGANNEQFF	TGCGCCAGCAGCTTGATTGCTAGCGGAGCTAACAATGAGCAGTTCTTC
TRBD2	TRBV5-1	few	TRBJ2-2	CASSFKREVPTGELFF	TGCGCCAGCAGCTTTAAGCGGGAGGTACCCACCGGGGAGCTGTTTTTT
NA	TRBV29-1	many	TRBJ1-2	CSVGDPGSYTF	TGCAGCGTTGGGGATCCGGGTAGCTACACCTTC
TRBD1	TRBV4-1	many	TRBJ2-1	CASSQWTGNEQFF	TGCGCCAGCAGCCAATGGACAGGGAATGAGCAGTTCTTC
NA	TRBV12-3/TRBV12-4	NA	TRBJ1-1	CASSPFGNTEAFF	TGTGCCAGCAGTCCTTTTGGGAACACTGAAGCTTTCTTT
NA	TRBV29-1	many	TRBJ1-2	CSVLWGESYTF	TGCAGCGTTCTCTGGGGGGAAAGCTACACCTTC
TRBD2	TRBV10-3	NA	TRBJ2-1	CAIRPGTSGSPSSYNEQFF	TGTGCCATCAGGCCCGGGACTAGCGGGAGCCCAAGCTCCTACAATGAGCAGTTCTTC
NA	TRBV12-3/TRBV12-4	NA	TRBJ2-5	CASSPTGVETQYF	TGTGCCAGCAGCCCAACCGGGGTAGAGACCCAGTACTTC
TRBD2	TRBV5-1	few	TRBJ2-5	CASSLAGLAGVGETQYF	TGCGCCAGCAGCTTGGCGGGCCTAGCGGGAGTTGGAGAGACCCAGTACTTC
NA	TRBV5-1	many	TRBJ1-4	CASSLEWTNEKLFF	TGCGCCAGCAGCTTGGAATGGACTAATGAAAAACTGTTTTTT
NA	TRBV11-2	few	TRBJ2-1	CASSEWSGFSYNEQFF	TGTGCCAGCAGCGAATGGAGCGGCTTCTCCTACAATGAGCAGTTCTTC